The 20 T cell receptor beta chains in this list originate from one sample, sequenced in a study of T cells after yellow fever vaccination. TCRdb ran MiXCR on the 5' RACE reads and lists one entry per CDR3 protein. The sample has about 340,000 distinct CDR3 sequences, approximately 9% seen once. The source material was PBMCs, sampled on the day of the first yellow fever vaccination. These receptors came from a man between 18 and 35 years old who received the YFV17D yellow fever vaccine.

This clonotype was counted only a few times. The V and J genes are TRBV29-1 and TRBJ2-7; D may be TRBD1 (6 bases). V was cut by 7 bases and J by 6 bases, with 10 bases left in between. The germline V gene encodes CDR1 SQVTM and CDR2 ANQGSEA. The CDR3 covers 10 residues. The CDR3 region has the DNA TGCAGCGCAGGGGACGGCGAGCAGTACTTC. It encodes CSAGDGEQYF.

The chain employs TRBV5-5 and TRBJ2-7; 9 nucleotides line up with TRBD1. The germline gives CDR1 SGHKS, CDR2 YYEKEE (reference sequence). The trim removed 4 bases at V and 1 base at J, leaving 6 bases unmatched. The CDR3 runs to 15 residues. CDR3 bases: TGTGCCAGCAGCCCCCGGACAGGGGTGTCCTACGAGCAGTACTTC. Its protein is CASSPRTGVSYEQYF.

The rearrangement links TRBV7-2 to TRBJ2-1, with TRBD2 as a possible D gene (6 bases). The CDR3 contains 16 residues. V was cut by 5 bases and J by 1 base, with 15 bases left in between. Germline lookup yields CDR1 SGHTA and CDR2 FQGNSA. DNA of the CDR3: TGTGCCAGCAGCATCAATAGCGGAGAGTCCTACAATGAGCAGTTCTTC. As protein: CASSINSGESYNEQFF.

This clonotype was picked up many times. V gene TRBV4-3 combines with J gene TRBJ2-2; unclear D gene. Germline V gene lookup returns CDR1 LGHNA and CDR2 YSLEER. V was clipped by 0 bases and J by 2 bases, with 13 bases between them. This CDR3 is built from 17 residues. The CDR3 DNA reads as TGCGCCAGCAGCCAAGAATCTAGGTGGAAAAACACCGGGGAGCTGTTTTTT. Translation: CASSQESRWKNTGELFF.

This clonotype was seen a few times. This chain links TRBV6-5 with TRBJ2-5; no definite D call. This CDR3 has 13 residues. V lost 0 bases to trimming and J lost 7 bases, with 9 bases between them. CDR1 is MNHEY and CDR2 is SVGAGI in the germline V gene. CDR3 in amino acids: CASSYSLSLTQYF. The DNA of the CDR3 is TGTGCCAGCAGTTACTCGCTGTCCCTGACCCAGTACTTC.

This clonotype was seen only a few times. DNA for the CDR3: TGTGCCAGCTCAGTTTCAACCGAAGAGACCCAGTACTTC. It codes for CASSVSTEETQYF. The rearrangement joins TRBV18 to TRBJ2-5; D gene uncertain. Germline-derived CDR1 and CDR2 are KGHSH and LQKENI. The CDR3 has 13 residues. The germline V and J ends were trimmed by 5 bases and 3 bases, with 10 bases remaining between them. Drawing the rest from reference TRBV18 and TRBJ2-5, the complete variable domain is NAGVMQNPRHLVRRRGQEARLRCSPMKGHSHVYWYRQLPEEGLKFMVYLQKENIIDESGMPKERFSAEFPKEGPSILRIQQVVRGDSAAYFCASSVSTEETQYFGPGTRLLVL.

This clonotype was observed at least ten times. The chain joins TRBV4-3 to TRBJ2-7, with a tentative D call TRBD1 (5 bases). Trimming took off 4 bases at V and 2 bases at J, with 15 bases between the two ends. Germline CDR1 reads LGHNA; CDR2 reads YSLEER. This CDR3 has 15 residues. This CDR3 is CASSRTYETAYEQYF. CDR3 DNA: TGCGCCAGCAGCCGGACGTACGAGACAGCCTACGAGCAGTACTTC.

This clonotype came up many times. The chain employs TRBV28 and TRBJ2-2, with D possibly matching TRBD1 (6 bases). The CDR3 has 17 residues. Germline V gene sequence: CDR1 MDHEN, CDR2 SYDVKM. V was trimmed by 3 bases and J by 4 bases, leaving 18 bases between them. The CDR3 region is CASSLVRDTASTGELFF. The CDR3, as DNA: TGTGCCAGCAGTTTGGTTCGGGACACCGCATCCACCGGGGAGCTGTTTTTT.

The genes are TRBV14 and TRBJ2-1; tentatively, D is TRBD2 (5 bases). The V gene's germline CDR1 is SGHDN and CDR2 FVKESK. This CDR3 has 14 residues. V was shortened by 4 bases and J by 4 bases, with 11 bases between the two germline ends. The CDR3: CASSRADVYNEQFF. The DNA for the CDR3 is TGTGCCAGCAGCCGAGCGGACGTATACAATGAGCAGTTCTTC.

This clonotype has more than one count but fewer than ten. The rearrangement links TRBV6-2 or TRBV6-3 to TRBJ2-2, with D tentatively TRBD1 (6 bases). Germline CDR1 and CDR2: MNHEY and SVGEGT. Trimming stripped 7 bases from V and 6 bases from J, with 9 bases between. The CDR3 length is 12 residues. CDR3: CASITGSGELFF. The CDR3 nucleotides read TGTGCCAGCATTACAGGGTCCGGGGAGCTGTTTTTT.

A few counts support this clonotype. This chain joins TRBV13 and TRBJ1-6; D unresolved. This CDR3 region has 13 residues. V lost 6 bases and J 7 bases, leaving 10 bases between the germline ends. CDR1 is PRHDT, CDR2 FYEKMQ, per germline (reference sequence). The CDR3 coding sequence is TGTGCCAGCAGGTGGGGAAGAAATTCACCCCTCCACTTT. Translated: CASRWGRNSPLHF.

This chain joins TRBV5-1 and TRBJ2-7; 7 bases map to TRBD1. CDR1 and CDR2 from the germline V gene are SGHRS and YFSETQ. Germline trimming cut 3 bases from V and 5 bases from J; bases unmatched to any gene: 11. The CDR3 has 15 amino acids. This CDR3 is CASSSMTGYRHEQYF. CDR3 in DNA: TGCGCCAGCAGCTCGATGACAGGGTATAGACACGAGCAGTACTTC.

The J gene is TRBJ2-6, the V gene TRBV25-1, with D maybe TRBD2 (5 bases). Germline V gene sequence: CDR1 MGHDK, CDR2 SYGVNS. The germline V and J ends were trimmed by 3 bases and 0 bases, with 9 bases remaining between them. This CDR3 is 16 amino acids long. The CDR3 is CASSDPGISGANVLTF. DNA for the CDR3: TGTGCCAGCAGTGATCCGGGGATCTCTGGGGCCAACGTCCTGACTTTC.

This sequence joins TRBV18 and TRBJ1-2; 9 bases align to TRBD1. This CDR3 is 14 amino acids long. Trimming took 3 bases from V and 8 from J; bases not matched to a gene: 7. Germline CDR1 and CDR2: KGHSH and LQKENI. CDR3 region: CASSPLQGAGGYTF. The CDR3, as DNA: TGTGCCAGCTCACCCCTACAGGGGGCGGGCGGCTACACCTTC.

This clonotype was detected a few times. The chain is built from TRBV28 and TRBJ1-2; maybe TRBD1 (5 bases). The CDR3 is made up of 15 amino acids. Trimming stripped 11 bases from V and 0 bases from J, with 19 bases between. CDR1 is MDHEN, CDR2 SYDVKM, per germline. CDR3 DNA sequence: TGTGCCGGAGGGGATGGGGGGACTTCTAACTATGGCTACACCTTC. It translates to CAGGDGGTSNYGYTF.

This chain links TRBV6-5 with TRBJ1-2; no reliable D call. Looked up from germline, CDR1 is MNHEY and CDR2 is SVGAGI. The CDR3 extends over 12 amino acids. The V end was cut by 8 bases, the J end by 3 bases, with 10 bases between. The CDR3 region has the DNA TGTGCCAGCGGGGTGCTTGACTATGGCTACACCTTC. It specifies CASGVLDYGYTF.

This sequence joins TRBV12-5 and TRBJ2-5; the D call may be TRBD1 or TRBD2 (5 bases each). Germline assignment: CDR1 LGHNT and CDR2 FRNRAP. The CDR3 sequence is 16 residues long. V was trimmed by 5 bases and J by 5 bases, leaving 21 bases between them. CDR3 region: CASGLNLGTPGETQYF. For the CDR3, the DNA is TGTGCTAGTGGTCTAAACCTCGGGACCCCGGGGGAGACCCAGTACTTC.

V usage is TRBV30 and J usage is TRBJ1-4; 7 nucleotides agree with TRBD1. Per germline, CDR1 GTSNPN and CDR2 SVGIG (reference sequence). J was trimmed by 7 bases and V by 3 bases; bases with no gene match: 14. The CDR3 is made up of 16 amino acids. CDR3 sequence: CAWRPRGGLRGEKLFF. CDR3 nucleotides: TGTGCCTGGAGACCCAGGGGGGGGCTAAGGGGTGAAAAACTGTTTTTT. Looking up the rest from reference TRBV30 and TRBJ1-4 gives the full variable domain: SQTIHQWPATLVQPVGSPLSLECTVEGTSNPNLYWYRQAAGRGLQLLFYSVGIGQISSEVPQNLSASRPQDRQFILSSKKLLLSDSGFYLCAWRPRGGLRGEKLFFGSGTQLSVL.

This clonotype has just a few counts. The chain is built from TRBV7-2 and TRBJ1-1; TRBD1 might be the D (6 bases). Germline-derived CDR1 and CDR2 are SGHTA and FQGNSA. Trimming removed 1 base from V and 0 bases from J, with 9 bases in between. This CDR3 is built from 15 residues. As DNA, the CDR3 is TGTGCCAGCAGCTTAGTGGGACATTTGAACACTGAAGCTTTCTTT. Translating gives CASSLVGHLNTEAFF.

In DNA, the CDR3 is TGTGCCAGCAGTTCGGGCCTATCTGGGAAAGAGACCCAGTACTTC. It encodes CASSSGLSGKETQYF. J is TRBJ2-5 and V is TRBV12-3 or TRBV12-4; D not certain. The CDR3 covers 15 residues. V was clipped by 4 bases and J by 3 bases, with 15 bases between them.